The 27 T cell receptor beta chains below come from one sample, sequenced in a study of cytomegalovirus exposure and HLA in healthy donors. Researchers ran the PCR with 60 Vbeta and 13 Jbeta primers. Generated by immunoSEQ multiplex PCR, the TCRdb table keeps only in-frame clones and is missing some. Of 150,000 to 200,000 clones listed, roughly 74% are singletons. The material sequenced was PBMCs. These receptors all come from a woman in her thirties in good health and CMV-seronegative.

This chain links TRBV7-8 with TRBJ1-4, with 8 nucleotides matching TRBD1. Per germline, CDR1 SGHVS and CDR2 FQNEAQ. The CDR3 runs to 16 residues. With V trimmed by 5 bases and J by 7 bases, 12 bases remained unmatched. The CDR3 here is CASSRTGGGAREKLFF. The CDR3, as DNA: TGTGCCAGCAGCCGAACAGGGGGTGGAGCTCGTGAAAAACTGTTTTTT.

The rearrangement uses TRBV7-2 and TRBJ2-7; D perhaps matches TRBD1 (5 bases). The germline V and J ends were trimmed by 3 bases and 6 bases, with 12 bases remaining between them. The CDR3 loop spans 13 amino acids. Per the germline V gene, CDR1 is SGHTA and CDR2 is FQGNSA. This chain's CDR3 is CASSLVGRGEQYF. The CDR3 DNA is TGTGCCAGCAGCTTGGTAGGAAGGGGCGAGCAGTACTTC.

The chain has TRBV30 and TRBJ2-7; tentative D call: TRBD2 (6 bases). V was shortened by 3 bases and J by 6 bases, with 15 bases between the two germline ends. Germline assignment: CDR1 GTSNPN and CDR2 SVGIG (reference sequence). The CDR3 is made up of 13 amino acids. The CDR3 DNA is TGTGCCTGGAGGGATCCGGGGGAAGGCGAGCAGTACTTC. Translated, it gives CAWRDPGEGEQYF. The full variable domain, rest sourced from reference TRBV30 and TRBJ2-7, is SQTIHQWPATLVQPVGSPLSLECTVEGTSNPNLYWYRQAAGRGLQLLFYSVGIGQISSEVPQNLSASRPQDRQFILSSKKLLLSDSGFYLCAWRDPGEGEQYFGPGTRLTVT.

This sequence joins TRBV5-1 and TRBJ2-2, with 13 bases identical to TRBD2. Germline values: CDR1 SGHRS, CDR2 YFSETQ. Trimming removed 3 bases from V and 5 bases from J; junction bases left unmatched: 4. The CDR3 is made up of 16 amino acids. CDR3 sequence: CASSSGLAGRTGELFF. CDR3 nucleotide sequence: TGCGCCAGCAGCTCGGGACTAGCGGGAAGGACCGGGGAGCTGTTTTTT.

V is TRBV19 and J is TRBJ1-2; 7 bases line up with TRBD1. The CDR3 consists of 17 residues. Trimming cost V 3 bases and J 4 bases; bases outside gene matches: 14. Per the germline V gene, CDR1 is LNHDA and CDR2 is SQIVND (reference sequence). CDR3 nucleotides: TGTGCCAGTAGTATTACACAGGGGTCTGGTTCCGGCTATGGCTACACCTTC. Its translation is CASSITQGSGSGYGYTF.

The chain couples TRBV19 to TRBJ1-2, with no clear D. The V gene's germline CDR1 is LNHDA and CDR2 SQIVND (reference sequence). V shed 6 bases and J shed 1 base, with 9 bases lying between them. The CDR3 covers 13 residues. CDR3 nucleotide sequence: TGTGCCAGTAGAGGCAGGAATAACTATGGCTACACCTTC. Its protein is CASRGRNNYGYTF.

The rearrangement uses TRBV5-1 and TRBJ1-1, with 7 bases matching TRBD1. V lost 4 bases, J lost 5 bases, and 5 bases stayed unmatched. This CDR3 comprises 13 residues. Germline values: CDR1 SGHRS, CDR2 YFSETQ. CDR3 sequence reads: CASSTQGITEAFF. Here the CDR3 DNA reads TGCGCCAGCAGCACACAGGGGATTACTGAAGCTTTCTTT. The variable domain in full, with the rest retrieved from reference TRBV5-1 and TRBJ1-1, is KAGVTQTPRYLIKTRGQQVTLSCSPISGHRSVSWYQQTPGQGLQFLFEYFSETQRNKGNFPGRFSGRQFSNSRSEMNVSTLELGDSALYLCASSTQGITEAFFGQGTRLTVV.

This clone was seen a single time. At the DNA level, this CDR3 is encoded by other sequences in the same sample as well. The rearrangement uses TRBV7-2 and TRBJ2-7; 9 bases fit TRBD2. The germline V gene encodes CDR1 SGHTA and CDR2 FQGNSA. V was pared by 0 bases and J by 2 bases, with 2 bases of the junction left unmatched. The CDR3 sequence is 15 residues long. As DNA, the CDR3 is TGTGCCAGCAGCTTAGCGGCGGGGGGGCCCTACGAGCAGTACTTC. This gives the protein CASSLAAGGPYEQYF.

The sample holds a few counts of this clone. The chain employs TRBV6-5 and TRBJ2-7, with 7 bases aligning to TRBD1. The CDR3 totals 15 residues. V shed 6 bases, J shed 3 bases, and the junction held 11 bases outside the gene matches. The germline V gene has CDR1 MNHEY and CDR2 SVGAGI. The CDR3 loop reads CASSLLDRAGYEQYF. CDR3 in DNA: TGTGCCAGCAGCCTCCTTGACAGGGCCGGCTACGAGCAGTACTTC.

The chain couples TRBV7-6 to TRBJ2-3; 8 bases are a match to TRBD2. Germline lookup yields CDR1 SGHVS and CDR2 FNYEAQ. The V gene end was trimmed by 4 bases and the J gene end by 4 bases; junction bases not matched to a gene: 13. The CDR3 spans 17 residues. CDR3 sequence (DNA): TGTGCCAGCAGCTCGAAGGGGACTAGAGTAAAAGCAGATACGCAGTATTTT. Its translation is CASSSKGTRVKADTQYF.

This rearrangement joins TRBV5-1 to TRBJ1-5; TRBD1 agrees at 11 bases. Germline CDR1 is SGHRS and CDR2 is YFSETQ. This CDR3 has 16 residues. V gave up 0 bases and J gave up 5 bases; unmatched junction bases: 4. The CDR3 sequence: CASSLVWDRGDQPQHF. The DNA for the CDR3 is TGCGCCAGCAGCTTGGTATGGGACAGGGGGGATCAGCCCCAGCATTTT. The variable domain in full, completed from reference TRBV5-1 and TRBJ1-5, reads KAGVTQTPRYLIKTRGQQVTLSCSPISGHRSVSWYQQTPGQGLQFLFEYFSETQRNKGNFPGRFSGRQFSNSRSEMNVSTLELGDSALYLCASSLVWDRGDQPQHFGDGTRLSIL.

The chain links TRBV5-1 to TRBJ2-3; TRBD1 aligns across 7 bases. The germline CDR1 and CDR2 sequences are SGHRS and YFSETQ. V was clipped by 2 bases and J by 5 bases; unmatched bases: 11. CDR3 length: 16 residues. Here the CDR3 reads CASSFKTGTEGDTQYF. The CDR3, as DNA: TGCGCCAGCAGCTTCAAAACCGGGACAGAAGGAGATACGCAGTATTTT.

In its sample, this clone was seen a few times. The gene calls are TRBV7-8 and TRBJ2-7; 9 nucleotides agree with TRBD2. The J segment lost 2 bases and the V segment lost 2 bases, leaving 7 bases of the junction unmatched. The CDR3 extends over 16 amino acids. The germline CDR1 and CDR2 sequences are SGHVS and FQNEAQ. This CDR3 is CASSLRRLAGTYEQYF. In DNA, the CDR3 is TGTGCCAGCAGCTTACGTCGTCTAGCGGGAACCTACGAGCAGTACTTC.

The genes are TRBV15 and TRBJ1-4, with D unresolved. Between the trimmed V and J ends, which lost 1 base and 2 bases, there was a span of 11 bases. Germline-derived CDR1 and CDR2 are LNHNV and YYDKDF (reference sequence). This CDR3 is built from 16 residues. CDR3 sequence (DNA): TGTGCCACCAGCAGAGCCGGCGGAGGGACTAATGAAAAACTGTTTTTT. Its translation is CATSRAGGGTNEKLFF.

This clone was counted a few times. The rearrangement links TRBV11-2 to TRBJ1-4; 9 bases map to TRBD1. Germline V lookup: CDR1 SGHAT, CDR2 FQNNGV. V shed 0 bases, J shed 10 bases, and the junction held 6 bases outside the gene matches. The CDR3 has 15 amino acids. The CDR3 sequence is CASSLDLQGARKLFF. The CDR3 DNA reads as TGTGCCAGCAGCTTAGATCTACAGGGGGCTCGAAAACTGTTTTTT.

The CDR3 bases are TGTGCCAGCAGCCCGACACTGACAGGGGCTGGTGAAAAACTGTTTTTT. Amino acids: CASSPTLTGAGEKLFF. The chain carries TRBV7-9 and TRBJ1-4; 8 bases match TRBD1. CDR3 size: 16 residues. Germline values: CDR1 SEHNR, CDR2 FQNEAQ (reference sequence). Trimming removed 5 bases from V and 7 bases from J; junction bases left unmatched: 12.

The chain recombines TRBV7-2 with TRBJ2-1; D is undetermined. Germline V gene data show CDR1 as SGHTA and CDR2 as FQGNSA. Trimming stripped 1 base from V and 9 bases from J, with 13 bases between. This CDR3 comprises 14 residues. The CDR3 region has the DNA TGTGCCAGCAGCTTAGATTTAGTACAGACTGAGCAGTTCTTC. It yields the protein CASSLDLVQTEQFF.

The rearrangement links TRBV19 to TRBJ1-3; D uncertain. V lost 2 bases to trimming and J lost 5 bases, with 13 bases between them. The CDR3 is made up of 15 amino acids. CDR1 and CDR2 from the germline V gene are LNHDA and SQIVND (reference sequence). The CDR3: CASSIRAPARNTIYF. The CDR3 DNA is TGTGCCAGTAGTATAAGAGCGCCAGCGAGAAACACCATATATTTT.

The V and J genes are TRBV5-4 and TRBJ2-5; TRBD2 aligns across 7 bases. The germline V gene has CDR1 SGHNT and CDR2 YYREEE (reference sequence). The CDR3 length is 14 residues. The junction had 8 bases not matched to a gene; V was cut back by 4 bases and J by 5 bases. The CDR3 DNA sequence: TGTGCCAGCAGCCCTATTGGGGGAGGGGAGACCCAGTACTTC. Translated, it gives CASSPIGGGETQYF. Combining the CDR3 with reference TRBV5-4 and TRBJ2-5 gives the whole variable domain ETGVTQSPTHLIKTRGQQVTLRCSSQSGHNTVSWYQQALGQGPQFIFQYYREEENGRGNFPPRFSGLQFPNYSSELNVNALELDDSALYLCASSPIGGGETQYFGPGTRLLVL.

The genes are TRBV2 and TRBJ2-2; TRBD2 agrees at 8 bases. Germline values: CDR1 SNHLY, CDR2 FYNNEI. This CDR3 comprises 16 residues. V dropped 7 bases and J dropped 6; count of bases not matched to a gene: 13. CDR3 loop: CASILLGGAQPGELFF. The CDR3 bases are TGTGCCAGCATCCTCCTCGGGGGGGCCCAACCCGGGGAGCTGTTTTTT.

This rearrangement joins TRBV15 to TRBJ2-2; possible D gene TRBD1, 5 bases. Trimming took 2 bases from V and 5 from J, leaving 12 bases between them. The germline gives CDR1 LNHNV, CDR2 YYDKDF (reference sequence). This CDR3 region has 15 residues. The CDR3: CATSRNAQGTGELFF. The DNA for the CDR3 is TGTGCCACCAGCAGAAACGCCCAGGGAACCGGGGAGCTGTTTTTT.

The CDR3 coding sequence is TGTGCCAGCAGCTTGTTCAGGAACACTGAAGCTTTCTTT. Translating it yields CASSLFRNTEAFF. This sequence joins TRBV5-5 and TRBJ1-1; D ambiguous. The germline V gene has CDR1 SGHKS and CDR2 YYEKEE (reference sequence). V lost 1 base to trimming and J lost 1 base, with 5 bases between them. This CDR3 comprises 13 residues.

This chain connects TRBV6-5 to TRBJ1-1; no clear D. V dropped 2 bases and J dropped 3 bases, with 13 bases sitting between them. This CDR3 spans 15 amino acids. The germline V gene has CDR1 MNHEY and CDR2 SVGAGI. Here the CDR3 reads CASSYLSFDYTEAFF. As DNA, the CDR3 is TGTGCCAGCAGTTACCTAAGTTTCGATTACACTGAAGCTTTCTTT.

The CDR3 here is CASSDGRRGAYNEQFF. The CDR3 region has the DNA TGTGCCAGCAGTGACGGGAGACGGGGGGCCTACAATGAGCAGTTCTTC. The V call is TRBV2, the J call TRBJ2-1, with 7 positions matching TRBD2. Germline CDR1 SNHLY, CDR2 FYNNEI. Unmatched junction bases numbered 7, after V lost 3 bases and J lost 2 bases. The CDR3 covers 16 residues.

The chain joins TRBV9 to TRBJ2-1; D possibly corresponds to TRBD2 (6 bases). The length of the CDR3 is 15 residues. Germline lookup yields CDR1 SGDLS and CDR2 YYNGEE. The germline V and J ends were trimmed by 0 bases and 5 bases, with 12 bases remaining between them. The CDR3 spells CASSVGIAEDNEQFF. CDR3 bases: TGTGCCAGCAGCGTAGGGATAGCGGAAGACAATGAGCAGTTCTTC. Based on the CDR3 plus reference TRBV9 and TRBJ2-1, the full variable domain is DSGVTQTPKHLITATGQRVTLRCSPRSGDLSVYWYQQSLDQGLQFLIQYYNGEERAKGNILERFSAQQFPDLHSELNLSSLELGDSALYFCASSVGIAEDNEQFFGPGTRLTVL.

The chain uses TRBV28 and TRBJ2-7, with TRBD1 matching 7 bases. CDR3 size: 14 residues. The trim removed 3 bases at V and 0 bases at J, leaving 2 bases unmatched. In germline, CDR1 is MDHEN, CDR2 SYDVKM. The CDR3: CASSLGQSSYEQYF. CDR3 DNA: TGTGCCAGCAGTTTGGGACAGAGCTCCTACGAGCAGTACTTC.

This chain connects TRBV4-3 to TRBJ2-7; 12 bases fit TRBD2. V shed 2 bases, J shed 2 bases, and the junction held 1 base outside the gene matches. Per the germline V gene, CDR1 is LGHNA and CDR2 is YSLEER. The CDR3 runs to 15 residues. The CDR3 nucleotides are TGCGCCAGCAGCCAACGGACTAGCGGGACCTACGAGCAGTACTTC. This translates into CASSQRTSGTYEQYF.